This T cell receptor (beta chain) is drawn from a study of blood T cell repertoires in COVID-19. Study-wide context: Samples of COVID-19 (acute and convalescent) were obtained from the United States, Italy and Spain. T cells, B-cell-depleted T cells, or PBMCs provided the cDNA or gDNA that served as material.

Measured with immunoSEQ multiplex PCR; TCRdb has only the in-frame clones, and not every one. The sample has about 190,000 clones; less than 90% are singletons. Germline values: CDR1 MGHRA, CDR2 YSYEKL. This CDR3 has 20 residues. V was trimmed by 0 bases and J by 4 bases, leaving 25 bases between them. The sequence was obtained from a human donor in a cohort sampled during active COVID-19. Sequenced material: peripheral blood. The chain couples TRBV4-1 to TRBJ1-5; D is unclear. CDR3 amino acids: CASSQEESGWRAGFNQPQHF. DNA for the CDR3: TGCGCCAGCAGCCAAGAAGAATCTGGTTGGAGGGCGGGGTTTAATCAGCCCCAGCATTTT.